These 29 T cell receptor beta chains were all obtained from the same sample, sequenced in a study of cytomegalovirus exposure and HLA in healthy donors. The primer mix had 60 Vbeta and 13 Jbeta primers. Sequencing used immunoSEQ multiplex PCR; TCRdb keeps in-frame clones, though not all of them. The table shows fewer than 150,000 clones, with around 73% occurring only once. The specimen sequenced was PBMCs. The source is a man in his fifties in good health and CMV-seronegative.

The CDR3 here is CASSLEREWGDTQYF. The CDR3 bases are TGTGCCAGCAGCTTAGAGCGGGAGTGGGGAGATACGCAGTATTTT. V is TRBV7-2 and J is TRBJ2-3; TRBD2 matches 8 bases. This CDR3 is 15 amino acids long. The germline CDR1 and CDR2 sequences are SGHTA and FQGNSA. V was clipped by 1 base and J by 5 bases; unmatched bases: 5. Together with reference TRBV7-2 and TRBJ2-3, the CDR3 gives the full variable domain: GAGVSQSPSNKVTEKGKDVELRCDPISGHTALYWYRQSLGQGLEFLIYFQGNSAPDKSGLPSDRFSAERTGGSVSTLTIQRTQQEDSAVYLCASSLEREWGDTQYFGPGTRLTVL.

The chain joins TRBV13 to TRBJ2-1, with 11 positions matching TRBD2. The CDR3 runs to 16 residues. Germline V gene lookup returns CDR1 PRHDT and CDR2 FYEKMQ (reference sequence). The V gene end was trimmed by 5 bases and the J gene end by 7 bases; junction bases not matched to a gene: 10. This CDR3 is CASSASRASGRNEQFF. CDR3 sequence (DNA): TGTGCCAGCAGCGCCAGCAGGGCTAGCGGGAGGAATGAGCAGTTCTTC.

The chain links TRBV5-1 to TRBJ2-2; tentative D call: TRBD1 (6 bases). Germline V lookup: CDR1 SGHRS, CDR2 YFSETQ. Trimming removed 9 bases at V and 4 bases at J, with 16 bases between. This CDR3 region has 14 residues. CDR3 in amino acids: CATTPGALTGELFF. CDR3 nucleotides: TGCGCCACCACACCAGGGGCGCTCACCGGGGAGCTGTTTTTT.

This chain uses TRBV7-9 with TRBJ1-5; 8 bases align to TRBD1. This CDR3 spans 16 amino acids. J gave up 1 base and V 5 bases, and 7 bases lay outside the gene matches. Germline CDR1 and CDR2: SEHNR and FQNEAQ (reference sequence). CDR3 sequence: CASSPLQGESNQPQHF. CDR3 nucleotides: TGTGCCAGCAGCCCACTACAGGGGGAAAGCAATCAGCCCCAGCATTTT.

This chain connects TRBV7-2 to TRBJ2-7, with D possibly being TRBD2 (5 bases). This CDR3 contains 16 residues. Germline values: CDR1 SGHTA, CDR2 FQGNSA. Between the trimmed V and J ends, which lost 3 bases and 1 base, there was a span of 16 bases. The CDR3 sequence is CASSFARGRGSYEQYF. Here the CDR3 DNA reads TGTGCCAGCAGCTTTGCTCGTGGGAGAGGGTCCTACGAGCAGTACTTC.

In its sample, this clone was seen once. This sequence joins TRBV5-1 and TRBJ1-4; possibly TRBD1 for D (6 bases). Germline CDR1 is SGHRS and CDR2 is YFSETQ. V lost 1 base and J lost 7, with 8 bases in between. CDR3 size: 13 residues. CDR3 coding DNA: TGCGCCAGCAGCTTGCTAGGGGGTGAAAAACTGTTTTTT. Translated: CASSLLGGEKLFF.

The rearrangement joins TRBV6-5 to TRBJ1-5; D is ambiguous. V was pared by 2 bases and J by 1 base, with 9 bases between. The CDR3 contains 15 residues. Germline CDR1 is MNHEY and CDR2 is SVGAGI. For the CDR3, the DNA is TGTGCCAGCAGTTACGGGTACGGGAGCAATCAGCCCCAGCATTTT. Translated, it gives CASSYGYGSNQPQHF.

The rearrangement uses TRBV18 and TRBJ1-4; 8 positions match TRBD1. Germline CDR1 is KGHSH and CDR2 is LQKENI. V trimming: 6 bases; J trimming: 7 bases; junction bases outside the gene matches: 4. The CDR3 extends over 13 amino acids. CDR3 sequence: CASSDRDGEKLFF. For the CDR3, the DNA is TGTGCCAGCTCGGACAGGGATGGTGAAAAACTGTTTTTT.

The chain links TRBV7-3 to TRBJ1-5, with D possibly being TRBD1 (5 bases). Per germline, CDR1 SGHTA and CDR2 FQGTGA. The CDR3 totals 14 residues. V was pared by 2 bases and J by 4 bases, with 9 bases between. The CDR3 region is CASSLQGGNQPQHF. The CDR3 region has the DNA TGTGCCAGCAGCTTACAGGGAGGGAATCAGCCCCAGCATTTT.

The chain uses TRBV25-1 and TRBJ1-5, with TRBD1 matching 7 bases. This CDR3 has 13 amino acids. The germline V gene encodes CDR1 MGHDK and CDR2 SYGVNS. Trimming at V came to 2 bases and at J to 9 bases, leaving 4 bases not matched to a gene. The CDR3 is CASSEAGTAPQHF. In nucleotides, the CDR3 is TGTGCCAGCAGTGAAGCCGGGACAGCGCCCCAGCATTTT.

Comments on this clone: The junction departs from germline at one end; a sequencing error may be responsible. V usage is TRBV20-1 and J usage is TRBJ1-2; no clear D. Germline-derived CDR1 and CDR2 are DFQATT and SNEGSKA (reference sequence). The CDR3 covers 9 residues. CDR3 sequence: CSASLRLHF. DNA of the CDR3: TGCAGTGCTAGTCTCAGGTTGCACTTC.

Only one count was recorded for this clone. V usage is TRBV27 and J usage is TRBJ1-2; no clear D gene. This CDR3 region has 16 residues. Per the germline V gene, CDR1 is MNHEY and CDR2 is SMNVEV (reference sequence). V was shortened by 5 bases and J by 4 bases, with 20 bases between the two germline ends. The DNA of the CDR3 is TGTGCCAGCAGTCCCGAGGGTGGAGCGTTACGCTATGGCTACACCTTC. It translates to CASSPEGGALRYGYTF.

The CDR3 here is CASSGSPGGSGELFF. CDR3 sequence (DNA): TGTGCCAGCAGTGGAAGCCCAGGGGGGTCAGGGGAGCTGTTTTTT. J is TRBJ2-2 and V is TRBV6-1, with a tentative D call TRBD1 (7 bases). The CDR3 totals 15 residues. Germline CDR1 and CDR2: MNHNS and SASEGT. The V and J ends lost 4 bases and 8 bases respectively, with 17 bases between them.

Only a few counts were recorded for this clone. CDR3 loop: CASSLWGQGHWPQHF. The CDR3 nucleotides read TGTGCCAGCAGTTTATGGGGACAGGGGCATTGGCCCCAGCATTTT. This sequence joins TRBV27 and TRBJ1-5; TRBD1 matches 10 bases. V was pared by 1 base and J by 9 bases, with 6 bases of the junction left unmatched. This CDR3 contains 15 residues. The germline V gene encodes CDR1 MNHEY and CDR2 SMNVEV (reference sequence).

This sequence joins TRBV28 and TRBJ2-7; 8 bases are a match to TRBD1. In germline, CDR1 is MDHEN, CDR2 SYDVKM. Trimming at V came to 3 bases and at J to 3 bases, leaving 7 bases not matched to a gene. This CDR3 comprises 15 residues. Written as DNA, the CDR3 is TGTGCCAGCAGTTTCCCCGACAGGGGAATCTACGAGCAGTACTTC. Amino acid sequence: CASSFPDRGIYEQYF.

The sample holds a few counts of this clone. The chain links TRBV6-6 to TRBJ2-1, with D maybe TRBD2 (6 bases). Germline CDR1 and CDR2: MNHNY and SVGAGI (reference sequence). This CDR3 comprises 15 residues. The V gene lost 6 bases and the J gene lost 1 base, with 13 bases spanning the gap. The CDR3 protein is CASSLSGFSYNEQFF. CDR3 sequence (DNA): TGTGCCAGCAGCCTCAGCGGGTTTTCCTACAATGAGCAGTTCTTC.

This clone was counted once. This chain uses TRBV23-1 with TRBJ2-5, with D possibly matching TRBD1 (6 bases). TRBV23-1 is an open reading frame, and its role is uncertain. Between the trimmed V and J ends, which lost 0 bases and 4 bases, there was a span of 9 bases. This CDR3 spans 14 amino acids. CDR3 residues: CASSQSRGRETQYF. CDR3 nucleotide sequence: TGCGCCAGCAGTCAATCGAGGGGGAGAGAGACCCAGTACTTC.

The CDR3 coding sequence is TGTGCCAGCAGCTTAGGTTTTCTGGGGACTAGCACAGATACGCAGTATTTT. Its translation: CASSLGFLGTSTDTQYF. The chain has TRBV7-9 and TRBJ2-3; TRBD2 is a possible D gene (6 bases). From germline, CDR1 is SEHNR and CDR2 FQNEAQ (reference sequence). The V end lost 1 base, the J end lost 0 bases, and 14 bases lay between the germline ends. The CDR3 is made up of 17 amino acids. The full variable domain, rest sourced from reference TRBV7-9 and TRBJ2-3, is DTGVSQNPRHKITKRGQNVTFRCDPISEHNRLYWYRQTLGQGPEFLTYFQNEAQLEKSRLLSDRFSAERPKGSFSTLEIQRTEQGDSAMYLCASSLGFLGTSTDTQYFGPGTRLTVL.

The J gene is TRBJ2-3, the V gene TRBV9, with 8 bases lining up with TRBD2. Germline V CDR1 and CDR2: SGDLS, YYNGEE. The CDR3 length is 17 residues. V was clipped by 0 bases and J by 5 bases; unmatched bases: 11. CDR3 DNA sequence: TGTGCCAGCAGCGTAGCAGGCGCAGCGGGAGCCGGAGATACGCAGTATTTT. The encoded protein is CASSVAGAAGAGDTQYF.

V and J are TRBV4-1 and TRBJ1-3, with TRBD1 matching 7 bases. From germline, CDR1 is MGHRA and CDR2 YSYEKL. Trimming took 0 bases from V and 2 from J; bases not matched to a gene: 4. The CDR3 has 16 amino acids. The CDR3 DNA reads TGCGCCAGCAGCCAAGAGGCGACAGGGACTGGAAACACCATATATTTT. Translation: CASSQEATGTGNTIYF.

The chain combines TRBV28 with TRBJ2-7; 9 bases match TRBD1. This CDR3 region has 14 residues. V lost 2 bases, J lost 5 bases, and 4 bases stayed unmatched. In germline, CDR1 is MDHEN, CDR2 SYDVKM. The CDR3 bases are TGTGCCAGCAGTTTAATACAGGGGGCCCACGAGCAGTACTTC. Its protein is CASSLIQGAHEQYF.

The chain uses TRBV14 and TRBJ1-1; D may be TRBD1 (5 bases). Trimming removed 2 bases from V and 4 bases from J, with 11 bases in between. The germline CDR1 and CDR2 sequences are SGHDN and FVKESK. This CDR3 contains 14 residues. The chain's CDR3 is CASSQQGFATEAFF. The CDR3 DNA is TGTGCCAGCAGCCAACAGGGTTTCGCCACTGAAGCTTTCTTT.

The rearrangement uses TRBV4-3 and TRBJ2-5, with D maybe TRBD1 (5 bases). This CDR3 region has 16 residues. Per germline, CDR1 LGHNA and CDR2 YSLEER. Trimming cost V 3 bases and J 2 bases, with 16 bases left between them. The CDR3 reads CASSQNSQGGQETQYF. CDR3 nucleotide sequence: TGCGCCAGCAGCCAGAATAGCCAGGGTGGACAAGAGACCCAGTACTTC.

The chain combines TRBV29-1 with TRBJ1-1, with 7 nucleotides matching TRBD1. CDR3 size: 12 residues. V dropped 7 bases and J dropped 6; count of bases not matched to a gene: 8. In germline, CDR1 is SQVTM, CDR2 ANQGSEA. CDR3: CSAQVGQSEAFF. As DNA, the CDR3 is TGCAGCGCCCAAGTGGGACAGTCTGAAGCTTTCTTT.

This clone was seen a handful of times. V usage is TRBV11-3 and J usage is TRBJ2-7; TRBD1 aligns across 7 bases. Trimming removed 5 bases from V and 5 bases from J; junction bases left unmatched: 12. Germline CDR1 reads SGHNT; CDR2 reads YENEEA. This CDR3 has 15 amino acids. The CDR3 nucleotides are TGTGCCAGCAGCCCCGGGACAGTAGGCACCCACGAGCAGTACTTC. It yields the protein CASSPGTVGTHEQYF.

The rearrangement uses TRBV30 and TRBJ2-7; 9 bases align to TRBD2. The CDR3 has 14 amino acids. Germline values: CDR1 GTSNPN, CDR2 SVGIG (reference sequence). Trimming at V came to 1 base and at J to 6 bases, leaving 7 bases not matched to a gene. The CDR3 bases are TGTGCCTGGAGTGCAACATCTAGCGGGGTCGAGCAGTACTTC. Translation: CAWSATSSGVEQYF.

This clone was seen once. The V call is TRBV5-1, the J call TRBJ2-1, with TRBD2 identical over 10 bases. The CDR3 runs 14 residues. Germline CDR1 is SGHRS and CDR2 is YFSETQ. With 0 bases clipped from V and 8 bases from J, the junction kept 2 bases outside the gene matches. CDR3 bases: TGCGCCAGCAGCTTGGTAGCGGGAGGAGATGAGCAGTTCTTC. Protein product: CASSLVAGGDEQFF.

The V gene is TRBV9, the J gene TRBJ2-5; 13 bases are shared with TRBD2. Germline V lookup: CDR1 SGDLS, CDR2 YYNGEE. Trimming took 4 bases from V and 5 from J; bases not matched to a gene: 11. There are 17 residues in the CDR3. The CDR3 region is CASSLGTSGVGGETQYF. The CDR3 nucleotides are TGTGCCAGCAGCCTCGGGACTAGCGGGGTAGGAGGGGAGACCCAGTACTTC.

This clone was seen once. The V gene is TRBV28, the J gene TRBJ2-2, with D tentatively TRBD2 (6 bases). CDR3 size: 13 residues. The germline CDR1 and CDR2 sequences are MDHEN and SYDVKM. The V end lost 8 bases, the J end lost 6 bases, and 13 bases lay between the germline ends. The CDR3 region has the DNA TGTGCCAGCGAACCGGGAGAGGCCGGGGAGCTGTTTTTT. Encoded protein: CASEPGEAGELFF.